The rows below give T cell receptor beta chains drawn from one sample of a study of T-cell memory formation after mild COVID-19. TCRdb itself ran the 5' RACE reads through MiXCR, one entry per CDR3 protein. The sample yields about 470,000 distinct CDR3 sequences, approximately 25% seen once. The sequencing sample was made of PBMCs or a T cell subset sorted from them (not recorded which). All receptors come from an adult woman who had mild COVID-19 (a few samples of this study predate the infection). Cell type and time point are not known. Each CDR3 is given with its conserved first and last residue. A D gene is named only where the DNA matches it firmly. The size entry is marked missing in some rows and otherwise reads once, few, many or a size class.

clone_size,j_call,d_call,v_call,cdr3_nt,cdr3_aa
few,TRBJ1-6,.,TRBV7-2,TGTGCCAGCAGCGCCCGGGCGGGGTACTATAATTCACCCCTCCACTTT,CASSARAGYYNSPLHF
.,TRBJ1-1,.,TRBV7-9,TGTGCCAGCAGCTCCCGCCGGGGAGGGGACACTGAAGCTTTCTTT,CASSSRRGGDTEAFF
.,TRBJ2-1,.,TRBV19,TGTGCCAGTAGAAACAGGGTACCCTACAATGAGCAGTTCTTC,CASRNRVPYNEQFF
.,TRBJ1-1,TRBD1,TRBV5-1,TGCGCCAGCAGCTTGGGACAGGGGGCGCACACTGAAGCTTTCTTT,CASSLGQGAHTEAFF
few,TRBJ2-3,.,TRBV29-1,TGCAGCGTTGAAAGTGTCACTGGGTCAGATACGCAGTATTTT,CSVESVTGSDTQYF
few,TRBJ2-1,.,TRBV7-6,TGTGCCAGCAGCTTCGGGCAGGTGACCTACAATGAGCAGTTCTTC,CASSFGQVTYNEQFF
.,TRBJ2-3,.,TRBV7-3,TGTGCCAGCAGCTTATCAGTGGGCGCAGATACGCAGTATTTT,CASSLSVGADTQYF
few,TRBJ2-6,.,TRBV29-1,TGCAGCGTGAGACAGGAAGGCGCCCCTGGGGCCAACGTCCTGACTTTC,CSVRQEGAPGANVLTF
.,TRBJ2-5,TRBD2,TRBV7-8,TGTGCCAGCAGCCCAAGAGTTAGCGGGAGAGCTCAAGAGACCCAGTACTTC,CASSPRVSGRAQETQYF
.,TRBJ2-1,TRBD2,TRBV5-1,TGCGCCAGCAGCTTGGCGGCGGGGGGGGCCAAGGGAGAGCAGTTCTTC,CASSLAAGGAKGEQFF
once,TRBJ1-2,TRBD1,TRBV12-3/TRBV12-4,TGTGCCAGCAGGAGAGGGACAGGGGACGGCTACACCTTC,CASRRGTGDGYTF
once,TRBJ1-2,.,TRBV7-9,TGTGCCAGCAGCCCCGATCTAGATATCGGGCGGGACCCTAACTATGGCTACACCTTC,CASSPDLDIGRDPNYGYTF
few,TRBJ2-7,.,TRBV5-6,TGTGCCAGCAGTTGGCGGGACAGCTCCTACGAGCAGTACTTC,CASSWRDSSYEQYF
few,TRBJ2-1,.,TRBV4-3,TGCGCCAGCAGCCAAGATAGGTGGGATGAGCAGTTCTTC,CASSQDRWDEQFF
.,TRBJ1-4,.,TRBV7-8,TGTGCCAGCAGCCCCAACCCGAATGAAAAACTGTTTTTT,CASSPNPNEKLFF
.,TRBJ1-1,TRBD1,TRBV12-3/TRBV12-4,TGTGCCAGCAGCCGGGACAGTCTGAACACTGAAGCTTTCTTT,CASSRDSLNTEAFF
.,TRBJ1-1,.,TRBV3-1,TGTGCCAGCGGCAGGGCGGTGGGCACTGAAGCTTTCTTT,CASGRAVGTEAFF
.,TRBJ2-4,.,TRBV6-5,TGTGCCAGCAGTCCGGGCAGGGGGGACATTCAGTACTTC,CASSPGRGDIQYF
few,TRBJ2-5,.,TRBV6-6,TGTGCCAGCAGTTATGGGACGAGGTCGGAGACCCAGTACTTC,CASSYGTRSETQYF
few,TRBJ1-5,TRBD1,TRBV6-5,TGTGCCAGCAGGGGACAGGGGTCAAACAATCAGCCCCAGCATTTT,CASRGQGSNNQPQHF
.,TRBJ1-3,.,TRBV5-1,TGCGCCAGCAGCCCCGACGCAGGGAGCTCTGGAAACACCATATATTTT,CASSPDAGSSGNTIYF
few,TRBJ2-1,.,TRBV20-1,TGCAGTGCTAGAGAGGGGGTGGCAGTTTACAATGAGCAGTTCTTC,CSAREGVAVYNEQFF
few,TRBJ2-1,.,TRBV30,TGTGCCTGGAGTCGGGGAGCCGTAAATGAGCAGTTCTTC,CAWSRGAVNEQFF
.,TRBJ2-5,.,TRBV7-9,TGTGCCAGCAGCCCGAAGTGGGACCTCCCAGAGACCCAGTACTTC,CASSPKWDLPETQYF
.,TRBJ2-3,.,TRBV9,TGTGCCAACTCAGATACGCAGTATTTT,CANSDTQYF
.,TRBJ2-3,.,TRBV20-1,TGCAGTGCTTCGAACCCGCGAGGGGCCACAGATACGCAGTATTTT,CSASNPRGATDTQYF